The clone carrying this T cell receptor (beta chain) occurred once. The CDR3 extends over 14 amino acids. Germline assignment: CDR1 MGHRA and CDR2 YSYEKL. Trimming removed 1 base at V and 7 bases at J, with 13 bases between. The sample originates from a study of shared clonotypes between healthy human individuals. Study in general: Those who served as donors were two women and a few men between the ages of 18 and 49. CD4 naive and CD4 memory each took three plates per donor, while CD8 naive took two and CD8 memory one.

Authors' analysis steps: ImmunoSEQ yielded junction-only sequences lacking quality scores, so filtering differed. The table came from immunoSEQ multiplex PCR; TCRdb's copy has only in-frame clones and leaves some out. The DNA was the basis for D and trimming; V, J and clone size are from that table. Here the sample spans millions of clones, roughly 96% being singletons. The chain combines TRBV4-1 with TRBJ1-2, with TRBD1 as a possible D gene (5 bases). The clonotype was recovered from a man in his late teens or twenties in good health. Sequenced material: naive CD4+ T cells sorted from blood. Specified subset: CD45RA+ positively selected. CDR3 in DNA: TGCGCCAGCAGCCAAGGTCGGGCAGGGTCTGGCTACACCTTC. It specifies CASSQGRAGSGYTF.